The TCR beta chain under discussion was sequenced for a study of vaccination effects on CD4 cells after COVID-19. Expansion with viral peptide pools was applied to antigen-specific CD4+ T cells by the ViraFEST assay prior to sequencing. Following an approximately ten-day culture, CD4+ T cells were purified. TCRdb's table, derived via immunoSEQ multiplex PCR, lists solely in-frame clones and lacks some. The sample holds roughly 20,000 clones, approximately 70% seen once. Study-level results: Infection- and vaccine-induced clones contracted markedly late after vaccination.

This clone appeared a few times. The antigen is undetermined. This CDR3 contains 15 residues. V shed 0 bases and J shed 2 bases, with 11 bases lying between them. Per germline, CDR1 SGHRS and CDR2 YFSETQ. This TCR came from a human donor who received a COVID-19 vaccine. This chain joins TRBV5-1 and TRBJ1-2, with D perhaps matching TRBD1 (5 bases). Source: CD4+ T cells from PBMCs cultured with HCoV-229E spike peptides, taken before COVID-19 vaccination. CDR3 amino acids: CASSLAREGNYGYTF. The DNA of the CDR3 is TGCGCCAGCAGCTTGGCCCGGGAGGGGAACTATGGCTACACCTTC.